This is a list of T cell receptor beta chains from one sample in a study of blood T cells in healthy people across ages. One entry per CDR3 protein, called by TCRdb with MiXCR from the 5' RACE reads. Here the sample spans approximately 320,000 distinct CDR3 sequences, around 27% being singletons. Sample: blood. The receptor source for this set is a woman in her seventies in good health. The CDR3 runs from the conserved cysteine through the conserved F or W. Each record gives: clone size, CDR3 length, V gene, D gene, J gene, CDR3 protein, CDR3 DNA. A D gene is named only where the DNA matches it firmly. The size of a clone is reported for some rows only, either as once, few or many, or as a class for expanded clones.

once	13	TRBV7-2	.	TRBJ1-1	CACSYEVLAEAFF	TGTGCCTGCAGCTACGAAGTCTTGGCTGAAGCTTTCTTT
.	14	TRBV7-8	.	TRBJ1-2	CASSLGGKHYGYTF	TGTGCCAGCAGTTTAGGGGGAAAGCACTATGGCTACACCTTC
few	17	TRBV20-1	.	TRBJ2-6	CSASPYLTNSGANVLTF	TGCAGTGCTAGCCCTTACCTTACCAACTCTGGGGCCAACGTCCTGACTTTC
.	14	TRBV20-1	.	TRBJ2-4	CSARKGLAKNIQYF	TGCAGTGCTAGGAAAGGATTAGCCAAAAACATTCAGTACTTC
.	14	TRBV7-9	.	TRBJ1-4	CASSSQGMGEKLFF	TGTGCCAGCAGCTCGCAGGGGATGGGTGAAAAACTGTTTTTT
many	15	TRBV7-2	TRBD2	TRBJ2-1	CASSKQPGGHNEQFF	TGTGCCAGCAGCAAACAGCCGGGGGGACACAATGAGCAGTTCTTC
.	17	TRBV12-3/TRBV12-4	.	TRBJ1-2	CASSPSYGDRLSSGYTF	TGTGCCAGCAGTCCCTCTTATGGGGACCGCCTTAGCTCTGGCTACACCTTC
few	12	TRBV20-1	.	TRBJ2-1	CSARRRDNEQFF	TGCAGTGCTAGAAGACGAGACAATGAGCAGTTCTTC
.	14	TRBV5-1	.	TRBJ1-4	CASSLDNSNEKLFF	TGCGCCAGCAGCTTGGACAATTCGAATGAAAAACTGTTTTTT
few	14	TRBV7-2	.	TRBJ1-4	CASGKTGSDEKLFF	TGTGCCAGCGGCAAAACAGGGTCAGATGAAAAACTGTTTTTT
.	14	TRBV24-1	.	TRBJ2-6	CATSDSTGANVLTF	TGTGCCACCAGTGATTCGACTGGGGCCAACGTCCTGACTTTC
.	15	TRBV29-1	TRBD1	TRBJ2-1	CSVAKQGGTYNEQFF	TGCAGCGTTGCTAAACAGGGGGGCACCTACAATGAGCAGTTCTTC
few	13	TRBV29-1	.	TRBJ2-1	CSVGSKIYNEQFF	TGCAGCGTTGGTAGCAAGATCTACAATGAGCAGTTCTTC
.	13	TRBV20-1	.	TRBJ2-7	CSTSDRDPYEQYF	TGCAGTACTAGTGATCGGGATCCCTACGAGCAGTACTTC
.	14	TRBV28	TRBD1	TRBJ2-3	CASSLTGGSDTQYF	TGTGCCAGCAGCTTGACAGGGGGATCAGATACGCAGTATTTT
.	14	TRBV15	TRBD1	TRBJ2-1	CAISRDRGYNEQFF	TGTGCCATCAGCCGGGACAGGGGCTACAATGAGCAGTTCTTC
.	13	TRBV24-1	.	TRBJ2-7	CATSDQGFGEQYF	TGTGCCACCAGTGATCAGGGATTCGGGGAGCAGTACTTC
few	15	TRBV28	.	TRBJ2-7	CASRPVGRELNEQYF	TGTGCCAGCAGGCCCGTAGGTAGGGAGCTGAACGAGCAGTACTTC
few	13	TRBV7-2	.	TRBJ2-4	CASSSRQADIRYF	TGTGCCAGCAGCTCCAGACAGGCGGACATTCGGTACTTC
.	13	TRBV7-8	.	TRBJ2-7	CASSLLQPYEQYF	TGTGCCAGCAGCTTACTCCAGCCCTACGAGCAGTACTTC
few	16	TRBV11-2	TRBD2	TRBJ2-3	CASTSPAGTSTDTQYF	TGTGCCAGCACCTCCCCAGCGGGAACTAGCACAGATACGCAGTATTTT
.	15	TRBV28	.	TRBJ2-1	CASSLRLFSYNEQFF	TGTGCCAGCAGTTTAAGGCTCTTCTCCTACAATGAGCAGTTCTTC
.	13	TRBV6-5	.	TRBJ2-7	CASSYRWGYEQYF	TGTGCCAGCAGTTACAGGTGGGGCTACGAGCAGTACTTC
.	13	TRBV20-1	.	TRBJ1-1	CSASYTPNTEAFF	TGCAGTGCTAGCTACACACCGAACACTGAAGCTTTCTTT
.	13	TRBV6-1	.	TRBJ2-4	CASSREKKNIQYF	TGTGCCAGCAGTCGCGAGAAGAAAAACATTCAGTACTTC
.	17	TRBV6-5	.	TRBJ2-3	CASSYSKFSASTDTQYF	TGTGCCAGCAGTTACTCGAAATTCAGCGCCTCCACAGATACGCAGTATTTT
many	12	TRBV29-1	TRBD1	TRBJ2-5	CSTDRGVETQYF	TGCAGCACGGACAGGGGTGTAGAGACCCAGTACTTC
few	11	TRBV18	.	TRBJ1-4	CASPPGEKLFF	TGTGCCAGCCCACCGGGAGAAAAACTGTTTTTT
.	13	TRBV3-1	.	TRBJ2-5	CASSRRGKETQYF	TGTGCCAGCAGCCGGAGGGGGAAAGAGACCCAGTACTTC
few	16	TRBV28	.	TRBJ1-6	CASNYVIWGENSPLHF	TGTGCCAGCAATTACGTCATTTGGGGAGAGAATTCACCCCTCCACTTT
.	19	TRBV7-9	.	TRBJ2-7	CASSLGDPGVRLGSYEQYF	TGTGCCAGCAGCTTAGGAGATCCCGGAGTTAGGCTGGGCTCCTACGAGCAGTACTTC
once	13	TRBV25-1	.	TRBJ1-2	CACTKGANYGYTF	TGTGCCTGCACGAAAGGCGCCAACTATGGCTACACCTTC
.	14	TRBV3-1	.	TRBJ2-5	CASSQGQTQETQYF	TGTGCCAGCAGCCAAGGGCAGACGCAAGAGACCCAGTACTTC
few	16	TRBV28	.	TRBJ2-2	CASSSTSGNKGGELFF	TGTGCCAGCAGTTCCACGTCGGGGAACAAAGGGGGGGAGCTGTTTTTT
few	15	TRBV12-3/TRBV12-4	TRBD1	TRBJ1-4	CASSEDRGEGEKLFF	TGTGCCAGCAGTGAAGACAGGGGGGAAGGGGAAAAACTGTTTTTT
few	12	TRBV29-1	.	TRBJ2-3	CSARGGTDTQYF	TGCAGCGCTAGAGGGGGCACAGATACGCAGTATTTT